This TCR beta chain was recorded in a study of OX40 agonist ivuxolimab in advanced cancers. With respect to the entire study: The costimulatory receptor OX40 (CD134) was targeted by ivuxolimab, a fully human IgG2 agonistic monoclonal antibody. Intravenous ivuxolimab was administered to patients every 2 weeks at six dose levels: 0.01, 0.1, 0.3, 1.5, 3 and 10 mg/kg. Of the approximately 50 dose-escalation patients, hepatocellular carcinoma was present in about 20, melanoma in approximately 15, renal cell carcinoma in 9 and head and neck cancer in 9. In the dose-escalation cohort, roughly 80% of patients were male, and the mean age was about 55 years, with a range of about 20 to 79. Patients were allowed to have had prior anti-PD-1, anti-PD-L1 or anti-CTLA-4 therapy, and approximately 40% of the dose-escalation patients had previously received checkpoint inhibitors. Partial responses occurred in three dose-escalation patients: two with cutaneous melanoma and one with hepatocellular carcinoma. The point of sequencing TCRbeta in the periphery was to test whether ivuxolimab changed TCR sequence diversity and drove clonal T-cell expansion. The paper reports the monotherapy dose-escalation portion (N ≈ 50 patients) of the phase I ivuxolimab trial. The investigation overall reported the following: In partial responders in the 0.1-3.0 mg/kg groups, normalized peripheral clonal expansion was found to be among the lowest, especially among CD8+ T cells. Low levels of normalized T-cell clonal expansion were also seen in some nonresponding patients. After ivuxolimab, more expanded clones were found on average in CD8+ T cells than in CD4+ T cells. The antigen specificity of the peripheral T cells that underwent clonal expansion was not determined. At doses of 0.1 to 3.0 mg/kg, clonal expansion of both CD4+ and CD8+ blood T cells was observed from baseline to week 6.

A distance of 13 bases separates the germline ends of V and J, which lose 7 bases and 1 base respectively. The germline V gene provides CDR1 MNHNS and CDR2 SASEGT. The CDR3 covers 14 residues, taking in both the cysteine and the phenylalanine. Only the CDR3 DNA is retained, 42 bases long and in frame from the first base. Genomic DNA was isolated from the sorted cells so that the TCRbeta CDR3 region could be sequenced. The immunoSEQ Assay was used to sequence the TCRbeta CDR3 regions. TCRdb stores this immuneACCESS table with in-frame sequences only. Part of the clones is absent; in the studies checked, under half of the shortfall reflects unresolved V genes, and no reason is known for the rest. The sample table holds about 73,000 clones, of which approximately 90% were seen once. The leading ten clones occupy 0.5% to 0.55% of the sample. Patients with autoimmune disease history or receiving systemic immunosuppression were excluded from the trial. In every dose cohort, peripheral blood was drawn for TCR sequencing at baseline, cycle 4 day 1, and cycle 7 day 1. The samples were taken from a phase I, first-in-human, multicenter, open-label dose-escalation trial of ivuxolimab. The trial enrolled adults with locally advanced or metastatic head and neck squamous cell, hepatocellular, melanoma or renal cell carcinoma. Before TCR sequencing, CD4+ and CD8+ T cells were separately sorted from peripheral blood.

Details on this clone: The clone's antigen remains unknown. No base qualities exist here, and no much larger clone lies one base off it.

The sequence is built from TRBV6-1 and TRBJ2-5, with no D gene named confidently. Material: CD4+ or CD8+ T cells sorted from blood, obtained in a trial of the OX40 agonist ivuxolimab. The TCR comes from an adult with an advanced solid tumor such as melanoma, head and neck, liver or kidney cancer. The DNA reads as follows: TGTGCCAGCAAAACCGTCAGAACCCAAGAGACCCAGTACTTC. This translates into CASKTVRTQETQYF.